The present TCR beta chain was sequenced within a study of CD4 T cells in relation to SARS-CoV-2 and coronaviruses. Germline V gene data show CDR1 as SQVTM and CDR2 as ANQGSEA. V gave up 6 bases and J gave up 7 bases; unmatched junction bases: 13. The CDR3 has 15 amino acids. Assay used: immunoSEQ multiplex PCR; TCRdb lists only in-frame clones, some missing. This table holds some 43,000 clones, roughly four fifths found once. On this clone itself: The antigen is not known.

The sequenced material came from naive CD4+ T cells from PBMCs, cultured in vitro. The subset was: naive CD4+ T cells isolated by negative enrichment. The source is an adult with COVID-19. The V call is TRBV29-1, the J call TRBJ2-1, with 9 bases matching TRBD2. The CDR3 loop reads CSVNLAGESPNEQFF. CDR3 DNA sequence: TGCAGCGTGAACTTAGCGGGAGAAAGCCCAAATGAGCAGTTCTTC.